These 7 T cell receptor beta chains originate from one sample sequenced in a study of naive and memory T cell subsets. An equimolar mix of two oligonucleotides served as the beta constant-region primer for TRBC1 and TRBC2. From the UMI-ligation and nested PCR reads, TCRdb called clonotypes with MiXCR, one entry per CDR3 protein. This sample yields about 150,000 distinct CDR3 sequences, of which about 15% are seen a single time; just over 0.14% belongs to the top ten. Sequenced material: naive CD4+ T cells from blood. These receptors all stem from a human donor in good health.

The chain joins TRBV11-2 to TRBJ2-2; D is possibly TRBD1 or TRBD2 (6 bases each). CDR1 is SGHAT and CDR2 is FQNNGV in the germline V gene. The V gene lost 3 bases and the J gene lost 5 bases, with 16 bases spanning the gap. This CDR3 has 16 amino acids. CDR3 amino acids: CASSLEGRGMTGELFF. The CDR3, as DNA: TGTGCCAGCAGCTTGGAGGGCAGGGGAATGACCGGGGAGCTGTTTTTT.

V usage is TRBV29-1 and J usage is TRBJ2-1; D is possibly TRBD1 (5 bases). V dropped 7 bases and J dropped 9 bases, with 13 bases sitting between them. This CDR3 has 11 amino acids. Germline-derived CDR1 and CDR2 are SQVTM and ANQGSEA. DNA for the CDR3: TGCAGCGCCTGCCCGGACATTGAGCAGTTCTTC. Protein product: CSACPDIEQFF.

CDR3 amino acids: CSERVAGRAQETQYF. In nucleotides, the CDR3 is TGCAGCGAAAGAGTGGCAGGGAGGGCCCAAGAGACCCAGTACTTC. This chain joins TRBV29-1 and TRBJ2-5, with TRBD2 identical over 7 bases. In germline, CDR1 is SQVTM, CDR2 ANQGSEA. The CDR3 extends over 15 amino acids. V shed 7 bases and J 1 base; nucleotides not matched to a gene: 12.

V gene TRBV11-2 combines with J gene TRBJ2-1, with TRBD2 identical over 8 bases. The junction had 15 bases not matched to a gene; V was cut back by 5 bases and J by 9 bases. This CDR3 region has 16 residues. In germline, CDR1 is SGHAT, CDR2 FQNNGV. Here the CDR3 DNA reads TGTGCCAGCAGCCCTTTGGCGGGAGGCCGCCCCGGTGAGCAGTTCTTC. It translates to CASSPLAGGRPGEQFF.

This chain uses TRBV5-1 with TRBJ1-1; possibly TRBD1 for D (5 bases). Germline CDR1 and CDR2: SGHRS and YFSETQ. V gave up 7 bases and J gave up 1 base, with 14 bases separating them. The CDR3 consists of 14 residues. For the CDR3, the DNA is TGCGCCAGCCGCCCCGCGGGGGAGAACACTGAAGCTTTCTTT. This translates into CASRPAGENTEAFF.

This clonotype was observed a handful of times. The chain employs TRBV7-9 and TRBJ2-1; 8 bases are a match to TRBD1. CDR3 length: 14 amino acids. After removal of 4 bases from V and 7 bases from J, the junction contained 6 bases not matched to a gene. Germline CDR1 reads SEHNR; CDR2 reads FQNEAQ (reference sequence). The CDR3 spells CASSSVRDRNEQFF. CDR3 nucleotides: TGTGCCAGCAGCTCCGTCCGGGACAGGAATGAGCAGTTCTTC.

This clonotype was detected only a few times. The chain recombines TRBV5-6 with TRBJ2-6, with D possibly TRBD1 on 6 matching bases. The CDR3 spans 14 residues. In germline, CDR1 is SGHDT, CDR2 YYEEEE. The V gene lost 0 bases and the J gene lost 10 bases, with 11 bases spanning the gap. DNA of the CDR3: TGTGCCAGCAGCTTGGTGGGGGCCCTGAACGTCCTGACTTTC. This encodes CASSLVGALNVLTF. Supplemented by reference TRBV5-6 and TRBJ2-6, the full variable domain reads DAGVTQSPTHLIKTRGQQVTLRCSPKSGHDTVSWYQQALGQGPQFIFQYYEEEERQRGNFPDRFSGHQFPNYSSELNVNALLLGDSALYLCASSLVGALNVLTFGAGSRLTVL.